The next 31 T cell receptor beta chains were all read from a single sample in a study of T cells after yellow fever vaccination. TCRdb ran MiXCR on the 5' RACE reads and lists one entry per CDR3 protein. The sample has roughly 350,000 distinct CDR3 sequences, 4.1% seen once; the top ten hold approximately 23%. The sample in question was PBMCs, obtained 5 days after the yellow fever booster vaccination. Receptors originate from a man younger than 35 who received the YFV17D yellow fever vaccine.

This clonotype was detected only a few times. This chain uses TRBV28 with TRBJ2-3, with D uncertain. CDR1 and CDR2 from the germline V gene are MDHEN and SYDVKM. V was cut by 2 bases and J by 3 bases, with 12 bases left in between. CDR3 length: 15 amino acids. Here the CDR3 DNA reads TGTGCCAGCAGTTTAAACCCTACTAAGACAGATACGCAGTATTTT. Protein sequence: CASSLNPTKTDTQYF.

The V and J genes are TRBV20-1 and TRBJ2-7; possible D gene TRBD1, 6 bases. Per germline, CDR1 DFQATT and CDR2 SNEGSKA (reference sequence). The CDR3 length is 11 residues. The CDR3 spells CIADSSYEQYV. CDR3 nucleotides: TGCATCGCGGACAGCTCCTACGAGCAGTACGTC.

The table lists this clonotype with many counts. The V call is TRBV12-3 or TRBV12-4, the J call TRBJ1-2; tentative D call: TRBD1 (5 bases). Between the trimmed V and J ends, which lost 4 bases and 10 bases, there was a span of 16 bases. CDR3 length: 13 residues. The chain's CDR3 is CASSWGTGIDYTF. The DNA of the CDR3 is TGTGCCAGCAGTTGGGGGACGGGGATCGACTACACCTTC.

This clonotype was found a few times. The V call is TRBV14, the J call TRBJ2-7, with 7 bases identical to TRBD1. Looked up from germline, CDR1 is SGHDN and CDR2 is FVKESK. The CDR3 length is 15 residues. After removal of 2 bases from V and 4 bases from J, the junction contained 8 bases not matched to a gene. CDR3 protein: CASSQNRGLGYEQYF. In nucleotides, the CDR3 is TGTGCCAGCAGCCAAAACAGGGGTCTCGGGTACGAGCAGTACTTC.

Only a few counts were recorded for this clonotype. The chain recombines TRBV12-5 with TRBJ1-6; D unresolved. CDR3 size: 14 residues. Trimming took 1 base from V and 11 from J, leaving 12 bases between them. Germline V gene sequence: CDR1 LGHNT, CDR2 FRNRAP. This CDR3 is CASGLERGVAPLHF. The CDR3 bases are TGTGCTAGTGGTTTGGAGCGCGGGGTGGCACCCCTCCACTTT.

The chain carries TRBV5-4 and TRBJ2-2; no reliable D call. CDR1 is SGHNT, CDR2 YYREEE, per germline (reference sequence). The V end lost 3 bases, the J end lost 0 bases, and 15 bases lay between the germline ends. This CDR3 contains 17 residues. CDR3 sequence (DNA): TGTGCCAGCAGCTGGGCGCCTGCGCTCGCGAACACCGGGGAGCTGTTTTTT. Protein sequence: CASSWAPALANTGELFF.

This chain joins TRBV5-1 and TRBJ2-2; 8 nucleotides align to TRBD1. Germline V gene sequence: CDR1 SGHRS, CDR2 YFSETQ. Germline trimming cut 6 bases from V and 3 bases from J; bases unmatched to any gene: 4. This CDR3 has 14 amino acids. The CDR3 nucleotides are TGCGCCAGCACCCAGGACAGGGACACCGGGGAGCTGTTTTTT. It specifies CASTQDRDTGELFF.

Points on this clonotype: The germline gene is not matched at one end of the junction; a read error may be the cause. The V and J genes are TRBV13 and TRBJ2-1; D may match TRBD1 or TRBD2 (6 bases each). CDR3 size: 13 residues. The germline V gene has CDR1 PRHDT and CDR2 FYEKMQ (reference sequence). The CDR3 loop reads CASSSLSGAEHFF. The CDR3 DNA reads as TGTGCCAGCAGCTCACTTTCGGGGGCTGAGCATTTCTTC.

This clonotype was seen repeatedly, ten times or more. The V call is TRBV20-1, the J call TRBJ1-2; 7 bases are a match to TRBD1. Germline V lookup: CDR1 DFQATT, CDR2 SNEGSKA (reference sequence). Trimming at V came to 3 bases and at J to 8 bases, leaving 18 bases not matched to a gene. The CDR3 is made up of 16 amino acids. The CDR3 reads CSARRYQGGDSKGYTF. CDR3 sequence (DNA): TGCAGTGCTAGGCGCTACCAGGGGGGGGACTCTAAGGGCTACACCTTC.

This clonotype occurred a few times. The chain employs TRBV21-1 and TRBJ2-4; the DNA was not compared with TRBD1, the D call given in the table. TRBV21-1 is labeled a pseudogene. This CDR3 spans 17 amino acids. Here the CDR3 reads CASIPKGGGLAKNIQYF. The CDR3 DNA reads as TGTGCCAGCATCCCAAAGGGCGGGGGCCTAGCCAAAAACATTCAGTACTTC.

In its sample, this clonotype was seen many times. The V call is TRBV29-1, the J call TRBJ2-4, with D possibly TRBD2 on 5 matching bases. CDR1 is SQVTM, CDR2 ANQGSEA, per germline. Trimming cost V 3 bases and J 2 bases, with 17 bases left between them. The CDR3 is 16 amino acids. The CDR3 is CSVELGVYASKNIQYF. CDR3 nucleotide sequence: TGCAGCGTTGAGTTGGGAGTCTATGCGTCCAAAAACATTCAGTACTTC.

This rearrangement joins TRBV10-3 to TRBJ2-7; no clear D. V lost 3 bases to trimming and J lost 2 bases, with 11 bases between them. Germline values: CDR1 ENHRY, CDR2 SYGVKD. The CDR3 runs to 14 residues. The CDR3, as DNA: TGTGCCATCAGTGACGGATCCTCCGCCTACGAGCAGTACGTC. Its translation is CAISDGSSAYEQYV.

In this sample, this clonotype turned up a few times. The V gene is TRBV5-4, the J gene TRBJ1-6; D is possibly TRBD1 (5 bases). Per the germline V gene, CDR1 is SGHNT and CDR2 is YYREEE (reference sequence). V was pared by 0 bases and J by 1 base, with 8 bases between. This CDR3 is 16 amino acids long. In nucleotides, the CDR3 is TGTGCCAGCAGCTTGGGAGGGGATTCCTATAATTCACCCCTCCACTTT. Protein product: CASSLGGDSYNSPLHF.

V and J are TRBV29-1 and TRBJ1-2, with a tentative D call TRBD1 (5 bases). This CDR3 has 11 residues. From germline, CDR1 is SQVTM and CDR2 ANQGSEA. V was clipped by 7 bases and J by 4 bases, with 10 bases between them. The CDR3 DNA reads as TGCAGCGCGGCCGGGGCCTATGGCTACACCTTC. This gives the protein CSAAGAYGYTF.

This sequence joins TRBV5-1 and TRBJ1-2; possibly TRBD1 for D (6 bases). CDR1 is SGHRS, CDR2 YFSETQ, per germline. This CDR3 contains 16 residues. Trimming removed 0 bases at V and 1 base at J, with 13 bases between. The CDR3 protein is CASSLVPGQVNYGYTF. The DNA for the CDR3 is TGCGCCAGCAGCTTGGTACCGGGACAAGTTAACTATGGCTACACCTTC.

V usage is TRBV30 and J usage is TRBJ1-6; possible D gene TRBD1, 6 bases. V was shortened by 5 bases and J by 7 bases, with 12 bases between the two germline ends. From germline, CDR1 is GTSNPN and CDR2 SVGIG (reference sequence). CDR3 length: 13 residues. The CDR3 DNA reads TGTGCCTGGGAGGGGGTTCCCAATTCACCCCTCCACTTT. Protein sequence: CAWEGVPNSPLHF. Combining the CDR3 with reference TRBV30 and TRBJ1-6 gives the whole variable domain SQTIHQWPATLVQPVGSPLSLECTVEGTSNPNLYWYRQAAGRGLQLLFYSVGIGQISSEVPQNLSASRPQDRQFILSSKKLLLSDSGFYLCAWEGVPNSPLHFGNGTRLTVT.

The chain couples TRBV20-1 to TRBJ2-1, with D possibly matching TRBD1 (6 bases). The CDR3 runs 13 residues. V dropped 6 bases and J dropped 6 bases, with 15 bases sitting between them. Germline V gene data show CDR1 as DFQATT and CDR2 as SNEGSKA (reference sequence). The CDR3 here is CSAHETGGNEQFF. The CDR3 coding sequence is TGCAGTGCCCACGAGACAGGAGGCAATGAGCAGTTCTTC.

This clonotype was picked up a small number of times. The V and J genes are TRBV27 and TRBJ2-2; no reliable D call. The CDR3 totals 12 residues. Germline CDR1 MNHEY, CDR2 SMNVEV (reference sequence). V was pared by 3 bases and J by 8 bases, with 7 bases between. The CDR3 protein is CASSFSFGELFF. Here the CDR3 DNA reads TGTGCCAGCAGTTTTAGCTTTGGGGAGCTGTTTTTT.

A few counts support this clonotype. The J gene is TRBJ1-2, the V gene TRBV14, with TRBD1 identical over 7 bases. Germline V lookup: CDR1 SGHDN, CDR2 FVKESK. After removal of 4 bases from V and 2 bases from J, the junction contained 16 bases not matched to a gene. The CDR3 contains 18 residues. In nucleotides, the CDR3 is TGTGCCAGCAGCCCTATGCCCTATAAGACAGGGAGGAACTATGGCTACACCTTC. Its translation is CASSPMPYKTGRNYGYTF.

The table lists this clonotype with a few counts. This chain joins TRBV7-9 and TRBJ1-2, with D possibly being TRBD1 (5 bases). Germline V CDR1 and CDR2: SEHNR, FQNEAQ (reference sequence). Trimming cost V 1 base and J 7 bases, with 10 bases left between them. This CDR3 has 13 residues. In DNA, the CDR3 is TGTGCCAGCAGCTTAGTAGGCAGGGCTGGCTACACCTTC. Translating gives CASSLVGRAGYTF.

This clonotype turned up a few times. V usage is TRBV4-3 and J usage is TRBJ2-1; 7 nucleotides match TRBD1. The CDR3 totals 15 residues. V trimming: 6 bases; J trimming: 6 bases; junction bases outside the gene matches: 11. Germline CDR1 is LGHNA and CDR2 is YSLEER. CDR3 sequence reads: CASRVTRGYSNEQFF. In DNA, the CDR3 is TGCGCCAGCAGAGTTACCAGGGGGTACTCCAATGAGCAGTTCTTC.

As DNA, the CDR3 is TGTGCCAGCAGCCTGCTACAGGGGAGCACCTACAATGAGCAGTTCTTC. It specifies CASSLLQGSTYNEQFF. The rearrangement uses TRBV11-2 and TRBJ2-1; 7 nucleotides agree with TRBD1. This CDR3 spans 16 amino acids. Trimming removed 5 bases from V and 2 bases from J; junction bases left unmatched: 9. Germline CDR1 SGHAT, CDR2 FQNNGV.

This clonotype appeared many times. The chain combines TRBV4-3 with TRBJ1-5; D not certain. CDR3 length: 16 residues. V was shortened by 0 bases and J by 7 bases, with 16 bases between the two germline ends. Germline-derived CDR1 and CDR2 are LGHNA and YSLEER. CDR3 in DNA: TGCGCCAGCAGCCAAGATCTTCCAGGCTATGGCCAGCCCCAGCATTTT. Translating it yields CASSQDLPGYGQPQHF.

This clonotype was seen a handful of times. CDR3 protein: CASSAQAGETQYF. For the CDR3, the DNA is TGTGCCAGCAGCGCACAAGCGGGGGAGACCCAGTACTTC. The chain has TRBV7-9 and TRBJ2-5, with TRBD2 matching over 7 bases. Germline CDR1 SEHNR, CDR2 FQNEAQ (reference sequence). The CDR3 sequence is 13 residues long. V trimming: 5 bases; J trimming: 5 bases; junction bases outside the gene matches: 5.

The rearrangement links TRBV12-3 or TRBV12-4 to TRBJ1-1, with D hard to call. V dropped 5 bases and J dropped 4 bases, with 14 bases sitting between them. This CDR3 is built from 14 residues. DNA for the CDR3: TGTGCCAGCAGTCCGGTGGGAGGGCTCACTGAAGCTTTCTTT. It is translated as CASSPVGGLTEAFF.

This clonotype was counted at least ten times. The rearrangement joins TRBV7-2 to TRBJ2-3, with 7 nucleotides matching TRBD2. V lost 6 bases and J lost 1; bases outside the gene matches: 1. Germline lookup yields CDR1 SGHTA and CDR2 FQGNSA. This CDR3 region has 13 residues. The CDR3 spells CASRAGGTDTQYF. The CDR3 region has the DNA TGTGCCAGCAGGGCGGGGGGCACAGATACGCAGTATTTT.

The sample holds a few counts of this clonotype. This CDR3 is CASSSQGPTAQHF. Here the CDR3 DNA reads TGTGCCAGCAGTTCTCAAGGCCCGACGGCCCAGCATTTT. The chain carries TRBV12-3 or TRBV12-4 and TRBJ1-5; D is undetermined. This CDR3 is 13 amino acids long. Trimming stripped 4 bases from V and 11 bases from J, with 15 bases between.

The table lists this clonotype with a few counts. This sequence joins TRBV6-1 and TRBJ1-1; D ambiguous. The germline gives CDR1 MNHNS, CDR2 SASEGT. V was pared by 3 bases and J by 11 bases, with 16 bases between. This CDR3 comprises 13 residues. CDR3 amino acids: CASSEAWVHEAFF. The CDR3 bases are TGTGCCAGCAGTGAGGCTTGGGTTCATGAGGCTTTCTTT.

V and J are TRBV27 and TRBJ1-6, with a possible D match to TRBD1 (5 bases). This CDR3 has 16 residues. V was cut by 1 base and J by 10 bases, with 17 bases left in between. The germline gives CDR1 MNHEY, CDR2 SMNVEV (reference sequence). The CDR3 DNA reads TGTGCCAGCAGTTTATTGGACACGGGGGGAAGGTCACCCCTCCACTTT. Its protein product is CASSLLDTGGRSPLHF.

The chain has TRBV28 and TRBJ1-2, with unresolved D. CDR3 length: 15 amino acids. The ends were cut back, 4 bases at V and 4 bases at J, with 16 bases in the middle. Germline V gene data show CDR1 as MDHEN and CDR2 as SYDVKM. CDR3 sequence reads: CASSSSGRRLYGYTF. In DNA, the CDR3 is TGTGCCAGCAGTTCCTCAGGCAGGAGACTCTATGGCTACACCTTC.

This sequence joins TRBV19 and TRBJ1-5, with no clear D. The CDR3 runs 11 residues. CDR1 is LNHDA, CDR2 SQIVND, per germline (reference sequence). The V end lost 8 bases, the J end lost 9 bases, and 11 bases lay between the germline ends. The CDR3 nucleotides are TGTGCCAGTGGTCTCCTGGGGCCCCAGCATTTT. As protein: CASGLLGPQHF.